The 20 T cell receptor beta chains given below trace back to one sample, sequenced in a study of T-cell reconstitution after alpha-beta-depleted transplantation in children. Preparation of the TCRbeta library used unique molecular identifiers. One entry per CDR3 protein results from TCRdb running MiXCR on the PCR reads. This sample carries about 160,000 distinct CDR3 sequences, 11% of them seen once, and the ten largest clones take 13%. The sample here was PBMCs, taken before TCRalphabeta/CD19-depleted stem cell transplant. These receptors all stem from a boy between 2 and 15 years old with acute myeloid leukemia, due to receive a stem cell transplant.

The sample holds many counts of this clonotype. The V and J genes are TRBV20-1 and TRBJ2-1; TRBD2 might be the D (6 bases). The V gene's germline CDR1 is DFQATT and CDR2 SNEGSKA (reference sequence). The CDR3 runs 15 residues. Trimming left V 2 bases short and J 8 bases short, with 19 bases between. Written as DNA, the CDR3 is TGCAGTGCTAGACTGGACCGGCGGGGAGGCTATGAGCAGTTCTTC. It translates to CSARLDRRGGYEQFF.

There are many counts of this clonotype. V and J are TRBV19 and TRBJ1-1; no firm D call. V was clipped by 3 bases and J by 6 bases, with 14 bases between them. This CDR3 contains 14 residues. Looked up from germline, CDR1 is LNHDA and CDR2 is SQIVND (reference sequence). The CDR3 nucleotides read TGTGCCAGTAGTATCGGGAGATTCGGCGCTGAAGCTTTCTTT. Amino acids: CASSIGRFGAEAFF.

The sample holds many counts of this clonotype. The chain is built from TRBV12-3 or TRBV12-4 and TRBJ1-1; a possible D gene is TRBD1 (6 bases). Trimming left V 10 bases short and J 1 base short, with 13 bases between. The CDR3 covers 13 residues. The DNA for the CDR3 is TGTGCCACTACAGGGTGGGAGAACACTGAAGCTTTCTTT. This gives the protein CATTGWENTEAFF.

The chain is built from TRBV7-9 and TRBJ2-5; 7 positions match TRBD1. This CDR3 has 15 residues. Per the germline V gene, CDR1 is SEHNR and CDR2 is FQNEAQ (reference sequence). V dropped 0 bases and J dropped 1; count of bases not matched to a gene: 2. The CDR3 loop reads CASSLATGFQETQYF. DNA of the CDR3: TGTGCCAGCAGCTTAGCGACAGGGTTCCAAGAGACCCAGTACTTC.

Concerning this clonotype: This may stem from a read error, because a much larger clone lies one nucleotide away. This sequence joins TRBV3-1 and TRBJ1-2; D is undetermined. Deletions cut 7 bases from V and 5 bases from J, with 11 bases between. This CDR3 contains 12 residues. Germline V gene data show CDR1 as LGHDT and CDR2 as YNNKEL (reference sequence). CDR3 protein: CASKLTAYGYTF. CDR3 in DNA: TGTGCCAGCAAGTTGACGGCTTATGGCTACACCTTC.

The chain couples TRBV4-2 to TRBJ2-3; maybe TRBD1 (6 bases). Germline V gives CDR1 LGHNA, CDR2 YNFKEQ. V was pared by 4 bases and J by 3 bases, with 11 bases between. This CDR3 spans 14 amino acids. The CDR3 DNA is TGTGCCAGCAGCCCAGAGGGGGTGACAGATACGCAGTATTTT. Its translation is CASSPEGVTDTQYF.

The chain is built from TRBV19 and TRBJ1-6, with unresolved D. Germline V CDR1 and CDR2: LNHDA, SQIVND (reference sequence). This CDR3 region has 14 residues. V was cut by 7 bases and J by 8 bases, with 15 bases left in between. CDR3 sequence: CASKTRGGDSPLHF. CDR3 nucleotides: TGTGCCAGTAAAACTCGGGGAGGAGATTCACCCCTCCACTTT.

This clonotype was recorded at least ten times. The rearrangement joins TRBV20-1 to TRBJ1-3, with D unresolved. Germline V lookup: CDR1 DFQATT, CDR2 SNEGSKA (reference sequence). The germline V and J ends were trimmed by 5 bases and 2 bases, with 13 bases remaining between them. CDR3 size: 14 residues. CDR3 bases: TGCAGTGCTGCCCAAAGGGCCACTGGAAACACCATATATTTT. Translating gives CSAAQRATGNTIYF.

This clonotype has at least ten counts. The gene calls are TRBV28 and TRBJ2-7, with a tentative D call TRBD1 (6 bases). V lost 5 bases, J lost 7 bases, and 24 bases lay in between. The germline V gene has CDR1 MDHEN and CDR2 SYDVKM. This CDR3 has 16 amino acids. CDR3 nucleotide sequence: TGTGCCAGCAGTCCAAGGGTCGGGACAAACCTTAGGGAGCAGTACTTC. Protein product: CASSPRVGTNLREQYF.

The table lists this clonotype with many counts. The chain is built from TRBV20-1 and TRBJ1-3; D perhaps matches TRBD1 (5 bases). Trimming cost V 1 base and J 4 bases, with 14 bases left between them. The CDR3 covers 15 residues. Germline V gives CDR1 DFQATT, CDR2 SNEGSKA (reference sequence). The DNA for the CDR3 is TGCAGTGCTAGAGTGCGGGCAGGGAGGGGAAACACCATATATTTT. Translated: CSARVRAGRGNTIYF.

This clonotype was counted many times. The CDR3, as DNA: TGTGCCACCAGTGATTCCGGGCCCTCGAGCACAGATACGCAGTATTTT. Protein product: CATSDSGPSSTDTQYF. The gene calls are TRBV24-1 and TRBJ2-3; D is uncertain. V was shortened by 2 bases and J by 0 bases, with 11 bases between the two germline ends. Germline values: CDR1 KGHDR, CDR2 SFDVKD. The length of the CDR3 is 16 residues.

This clonotype was picked up many times. This chain connects TRBV5-1 to TRBJ2-7; 7 bases are a match to TRBD2. The CDR3 is 15 amino acids. CDR1 is SGHRS, CDR2 YFSETQ, per germline. Trimming cost V 0 bases and J 3 bases; bases outside gene matches: 6. The CDR3 loop is CASSLDASGGYEQYF. CDR3 DNA sequence: TGCGCCAGCAGCTTGGATGCTAGCGGAGGCTACGAGCAGTACTTC.

This clonotype was found many times. The J gene is TRBJ2-7, the V gene TRBV7-2, with D hard to call. V dropped 5 bases and J dropped 2 bases, with 13 bases sitting between them. The germline gives CDR1 SGHTA, CDR2 FQGNSA. The CDR3 has 14 residues. DNA for the CDR3: TGTGCCAGCAGCCAGGATATATGGACCTACGAGCAGTACTTC. It is translated as CASSQDIWTYEQYF.

The chain links TRBV12-3 or TRBV12-4 to TRBJ1-3; TRBD1 matches 9 bases. The CDR3 sequence is 17 residues long. The ends lost 6 bases at V and 8 bases at J; junction bases unmatched: 17. The CDR3 DNA reads TGTGCCAGCAGATCCGGGACAGGGTTAAGCTTGAGAGACACCATATATTTT. Its translation: CASRSGTGLSLRDTIYF.

There are many counts of this clonotype. This chain links TRBV10-2 with TRBJ2-3; perhaps D is TRBD1 or TRBD2 (5 bases each). Germline V CDR1 and CDR2: WSHSY, SAAADI. This CDR3 spans 17 amino acids. V lost 2 bases and J 1 base, leaving 16 bases between the germline ends. CDR3 region: CASSEPARGEGTDTQYF. In DNA, the CDR3 is TGCGCCAGCAGTGAGCCCGCCCGGGGCGAAGGCACAGATACGCAGTATTTT.

In its sample, this clonotype was seen many times. The V gene is TRBV5-1, the J gene TRBJ1-2; TRBD1 is a possible D gene (6 bases). The CDR3 covers 15 residues. Germline values: CDR1 SGHRS, CDR2 YFSETQ. The V end was cut by 0 bases, the J end by 5 bases, with 14 bases between. The CDR3, as DNA: TGCGCCAGCAGCTTGGACCCAGGGGCAGGGTATGGCTACACCTTC. As protein: CASSLDPGAGYGYTF. The full variable domain, with the rest looked up from reference TRBV5-1 and TRBJ1-2, is KAGVTQTPRYLIKTRGQQVTLSCSPISGHRSVSWYQQTPGQGLQFLFEYFSETQRNKGNFPGRFSGRQFSNSRSEMNVSTLELGDSALYLCASSLDPGAGYGYTFGSGTRLTVV.

The V call is TRBV28, the J call TRBJ2-1, with D possibly matching TRBD1 (6 bases). Looked up from germline, CDR1 is MDHEN and CDR2 is SYDVKM. This CDR3 has 9 residues. V was pared by 8 bases and J by 13 bases, with 9 bases between. CDR3 in DNA: TGTGCCAGCGGGACATCTCAGTTCTTC. It yields the protein CASGTSQFF.

This clonotype showed up many times. The CDR3 reads CASIRVGDEQFF. As DNA, the CDR3 is TGTGCCAGCATTCGGGTGGGCGATGAGCAGTTCTTC. The chain carries TRBV2 and TRBJ2-1; D not certain. V lost 7 bases and J 8 bases, leaving 12 bases between the germline ends. Germline V lookup: CDR1 SNHLY, CDR2 FYNNEI. The CDR3 loop spans 12 amino acids.

This clonotype appeared many times. The chain employs TRBV9 and TRBJ1-2; D perhaps matches TRBD1 (5 bases). With 2 bases removed from V and 11 bases from J, the gap between germline ends came to 16 bases. The CDR3 covers 13 residues. The germline V gene encodes CDR1 SGDLS and CDR2 YYNGEE. CDR3 amino acids: CASSVGTDTLYTF. In DNA form, the CDR3 reads TGTGCCAGCAGCGTCGGGACTGATACGTTGTACACCTTC.

This clonotype was seen repeatedly, ten times or more. The CDR3 nucleotides read TGTGCCAGCAGTCTACGTGGCTTTCAGGGTGCCAATCAGCCCCAGCATTTT. This codes for CASSLRGFQGANQPQHF. The gene calls are TRBV27 and TRBJ1-5, with D possibly matching TRBD1 (5 bases). The V gene lost 5 bases and the J gene lost 3 bases, with 20 bases spanning the gap. Germline V lookup: CDR1 MNHEY, CDR2 SMNVEV (reference sequence). The CDR3 has 17 amino acids.